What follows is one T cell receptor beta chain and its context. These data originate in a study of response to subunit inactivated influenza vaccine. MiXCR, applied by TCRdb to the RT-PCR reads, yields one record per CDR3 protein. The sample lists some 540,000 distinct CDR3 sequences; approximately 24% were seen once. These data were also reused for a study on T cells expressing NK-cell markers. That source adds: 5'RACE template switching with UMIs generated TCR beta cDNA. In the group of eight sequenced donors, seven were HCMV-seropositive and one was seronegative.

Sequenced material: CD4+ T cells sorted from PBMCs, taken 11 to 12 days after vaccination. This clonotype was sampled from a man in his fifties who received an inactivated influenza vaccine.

Here the CDR3 DNA reads TGTGCCACCAGCAGAGATCGGGGTGTCAATCAGCCCCAGCATTTT. Encoded protein: CATSRDRGVNQPQHF. The chain joins TRBV15 to TRBJ1-5; D is ambiguous. Germline V gene sequence: CDR1 LNHNV, CDR2 YYDKDF (reference sequence). Trimming took off 0 bases at V and 3 bases at J, with 9 bases between the two ends. This CDR3 has 15 residues.